Following are 20 T cell receptor beta chains from one sample sequenced in a study of T cells after yellow fever vaccination. TCRdb passed the 5' RACE reads through MiXCR, listing each CDR3 protein once. Of a few hundred thousand distinct CDR3 sequences in the sample, 13% were seen once. This specimen consisted of CD4+ T cells sorted from PBMCs, obtained 45 days after the yellow fever booster vaccination. All receptors derive from a man younger than 40 who received the YFV17D yellow fever vaccine.

This clonotype was picked up a small number of times. The rearrangement links TRBV21-1 to TRBJ2-7; TRBD1, the table's D call, lacks a check against the DNA. TRBV21-1 is termed a pseudogene. The CDR3 totals 18 residues. The chain's CDR3 is CASSPRPQPGQGSYEQYF. CDR3 sequence (DNA): TGTGCCAGCAGCCCTCGCCCGCAACCGGGACAGGGGTCCTACGAGCAGTACTTC.

The chain recombines TRBV5-1 with TRBJ2-3, with D hard to call. Trimming pared 2 bases from V and 1 base from J, leaving 17 bases between. Germline V gene data show CDR1 as SGHRS and CDR2 as YFSETQ. The CDR3 runs 17 residues. The CDR3 region is CASSLRFGTSRTDTQYF. The CDR3 DNA reads as TGCGCCAGCAGCTTAAGGTTCGGTACCTCTCGCACAGATACGCAGTATTTT.

This clonotype was detected a few times. The chain couples TRBV5-1 to TRBJ2-1; no definite D call. CDR1 is SGHRS, CDR2 YFSETQ, per germline. V lost 4 bases, J lost 8 bases, and 10 bases lay in between. The CDR3 has 12 amino acids. The CDR3 DNA reads TGCGCCAGCAGCCCCCAGTTGGATGAGCAGTTCTTC. This sequence encodes CASSPQLDEQFF.

This clonotype turned up a few times. The V call is TRBV15, the J call TRBJ1-3; D not resolved. The germline V and J ends were trimmed by 5 bases and 4 bases, with 12 bases remaining between them. The CDR3 has 14 residues. Germline assignment: CDR1 LNHNV and CDR2 YYDKDF (reference sequence). The CDR3 DNA is TGTGCCACCAGCGACCGAGGCGGAGGAAACACCATATATTTT. Its translation: CATSDRGGGNTIYF.

As regards this clonotype: Relative to the germline gene, one junction end is altered; a read error may explain this. The V call is TRBV20-1, the J call TRBJ2-2; weak D call: TRBD2 (6 bases). The length of the CDR3 is 15 residues. Germline-derived CDR1 and CDR2 are DFQATT and SNEGSKA (reference sequence). CDR3 DNA: TGCAGTGATAGAGATTCCGGGGGACCTACCGGGGAGCTGTTTTTT. Encoded protein: CSDRDSGGPTGELFF.

A few counts support this clonotype. The chain joins TRBV3-1 to TRBJ2-7; 7 positions match TRBD1. The germline gives CDR1 LGHDT, CDR2 YNNKEL (reference sequence). Trimming took 2 bases from V and 1 from J; bases not matched to a gene: 11. The CDR3 consists of 17 residues. This chain's CDR3 is CASSQSYTGTVSYEQYF. Written as DNA, the CDR3 is TGTGCCAGCAGCCAATCCTATACCGGGACAGTTTCCTACGAGCAGTACTTC.

This clonotype was observed a few times. The rearrangement uses TRBV4-2 and TRBJ2-5; 10 bases are a match to TRBD2. V lost 3 bases to trimming and J lost 2 bases; unmatched junction nucleotides: 6. The CDR3 has 16 residues. CDR1 and CDR2 from the germline V gene are LGHNA and YNFKEQ. The CDR3 sequence: CASSHAGTSVQETQYF. The CDR3 DNA is TGTGCCAGCAGCCACGCCGGGACTAGCGTACAAGAGACCCAGTACTTC.

The chain joins TRBV27 to TRBJ2-6; D may correspond to TRBD1 or TRBD2 (6 bases each). V was trimmed by 7 bases and J by 6 bases, leaving 19 bases between them. The V gene's germline CDR1 is MNHEY and CDR2 SMNVEV (reference sequence). CDR3 size: 16 residues. This chain's CDR3 is CASMKGGGLLANVLTF. In DNA, the CDR3 is TGTGCCAGCATGAAAGGAGGGGGGCTCCTGGCCAACGTCCTGACTTTC.

This clonotype was counted a few times. Mismatch with germline at one junction end may stem from a read error. The chain couples TRBV7-9 to TRBJ2-7, with a tentative D call TRBD2 (6 bases). The germline CDR1 and CDR2 sequences are SEHNR and FQNEAQ (reference sequence). This CDR3 region has 13 residues. The CDR3 reads CASSRDVNRDFTF. As DNA, the CDR3 is TGTGCCAGCAGCCGGGATGTGAACCGGGACTTCACATTC. Full variable domain (rest looked up from reference TRBV7-9 and TRBJ2-7): DTGVSQNPRHKITKRGQNVTFRCDPISEHNRLYWYRQTLGQGPEFLTYFQNEAQLEKSRLLSDRFSAERPKGSFSTLEIQRTEQGDSAMYLCASSRDVNRDFTFGPGTRLTVT.

The chain recombines TRBV10-3 with TRBJ2-3, with D perhaps matching TRBD2 (6 bases). The V and J ends lost 4 bases and 4 bases respectively, with 18 bases between them. Germline CDR1 and CDR2: ENHRY and SYGVKD. The CDR3 is 16 residues long. CDR3 sequence: CAISGSGGSSSDTQYF. The CDR3 nucleotides read TGTGCCATCAGTGGCAGCGGAGGGAGTAGCTCAGATACGCAGTATTTT.

The gene calls are TRBV7-6 and TRBJ2-3; D gene unclear. The V gene lost 5 bases and the J gene lost 0 bases, with 12 bases spanning the gap. The CDR3 runs to 15 residues. In germline, CDR1 is SGHVS, CDR2 FNYEAQ. The CDR3 here is CASSPGRQSTDTQYF. CDR3 nucleotide sequence: TGTGCCAGCAGCCCTGGACGGCAGAGCACAGATACGCAGTATTTT.

This clonotype appeared a few times. This chain uses TRBV4-3 with TRBJ2-3; 11 positions match TRBD2. Per the germline V gene, CDR1 is LGHNA and CDR2 is YSLEER. After removal of 4 bases from V and 5 bases from J, the junction contained 11 bases not matched to a gene. The CDR3 has 17 amino acids. CDR3 amino acids: CASSPAMALAGGDTQYF. DNA of the CDR3: TGCGCCAGCAGCCCCGCTATGGCGCTAGCGGGAGGAGATACGCAGTATTTT.

At least ten counts were recorded for this clonotype. This rearrangement joins TRBV20-1 to TRBJ2-1; D is uncertain. V was cut by 3 bases and J by 5 bases, with 8 bases left in between. This CDR3 is 12 amino acids long. Germline V gene lookup returns CDR1 DFQATT and CDR2 SNEGSKA (reference sequence). The CDR3 sequence: CSASRSNNEQFF. For the CDR3, the DNA is TGCAGTGCTAGTAGGTCTAACAATGAGCAGTTCTTC.

This chain uses TRBV4-2 with TRBJ2-3; no clear D gene. The CDR3 is 15 residues long. Germline CDR1 LGHNA, CDR2 YNFKEQ. Trimming removed 0 bases from V and 0 bases from J, with 7 bases in between. CDR3 amino acids: CASSQDQASTDTQYF. The CDR3 nucleotides read TGTGCCAGCAGCCAAGACCAAGCTAGCACAGATACGCAGTATTTT.

This clonotype has only a few counts. The V gene is TRBV18, the J gene TRBJ2-3, with 9 positions matching TRBD2. With V trimmed by 5 bases and J by 2 bases, 5 bases remained unmatched. Germline V CDR1 and CDR2: KGHSH, LQKENI. The CDR3 contains 15 residues. The CDR3 here is CASSALAGDTDTQYF. CDR3 DNA sequence: TGTGCCAGCTCAGCCTTAGCGGGAGACACAGATACGCAGTATTTT.

The chain links TRBV5-1 to TRBJ2-2; unclear D gene. The V gene's germline CDR1 is SGHRS and CDR2 YFSETQ. This CDR3 is 15 amino acids long. The V and J ends lost 0 bases and 3 bases respectively, with 9 bases between them. CDR3 amino acids: CASSLANVDTGELFF. The CDR3 DNA reads TGCGCCAGCAGCTTGGCCAATGTGGACACCGGGGAGCTGTTTTTT.

This clonotype was picked up a small number of times. The chain links TRBV20-1 to TRBJ1-4; unclear D gene. CDR1 and CDR2 (germline): DFQATT, SNEGSKA (reference sequence). The CDR3 consists of 13 residues. The V end was cut by 6 bases, the J end by 7 bases, with 15 bases between. DNA for the CDR3: TGCAGTGCCTTAGTAGGTGGTTCTGAAAAACTGTTTTTT. This gives the protein CSALVGGSEKLFF.

A word on this clonotype: Compared with germline, one end of the junction differs, possibly owing to a read error. The chain carries TRBV3-1 and TRBJ2-5; weak D call: TRBD2 (6 bases). This CDR3 is built from 14 residues. Germline-derived CDR1 and CDR2 are LGHDT and YNNKEL (reference sequence). CDR3 nucleotide sequence: TGTGCCAGCAGCCTTGCGGCCGGGAGAGAGACCCAGTACTTT. Translating gives CASSLAAGRETQYF.

This rearrangement joins TRBV7-3 to TRBJ2-3; maybe TRBD1 (5 bases). CDR1 SGHTA and CDR2 FQGTGA come from the germline V gene. V lost 4 bases and J lost 2, with 13 bases in between. CDR3 length equals 15 residues. CDR3 bases: TGTGCCAGCAGCTGGGGCCCGTCCCCCACAGATACGCAGTATTTT. It yields the protein CASSWGPSPTDTQYF.

The chain recombines TRBV6-2 or TRBV6-3 with TRBJ1-1; D perhaps matches TRBD1 (5 bases). This CDR3 has 14 residues. V dropped 5 bases and J dropped 5 bases, with 15 bases sitting between them. Germline V gene data show CDR1 as MNHEY and CDR2 as SVGEGT. The CDR3 nucleotides are TGTGCCAGCAGTGCTTCAGGGTTGTGGACTGAAGCTTTCTTT. It specifies CASSASGLWTEAFF.